The text below deals with one T cell receptor beta chain. What it binds is not known. This entry belongs to a study of T cell repertoires in cytomegalovirus infection. The wider study: It was recently identified HLA-C-restricted and well-studied HLA-B-restricted CMV epitopes that the study used.

The CDR3 contains 9 residues. CDR1 MNHEY and CDR2 SMNVEV come from the germline V gene (reference sequence). The V end was cut by 7 bases, the J end by 10 bases, with 5 bases between. TCRdb itself ran the reads through MiXCR, one entry per CDR3 protein. The table includes approximately 1,000,000 distinct CDR3 sequences, approximately 33% detected once. Findings and limits, study-wide: Cumulative frequency (of public TCR beta family members) identified carriers of CMV plus the relevant HLA.

The sequence came from a human donor in good health (CMV status not recorded). Some clones in this sample may be carry-over from other donors' samples. The J gene is TRBJ1-5, the V gene TRBV27, with unresolved D. The sample here was cultured CD8+ T cells from PBMCs, taken from culture after CMV antigen stimulation. The DNA for the CDR3 is TGTGCCAGCAAGTCCCCCCAGCATTTT. Translated: CASKSPQHF.